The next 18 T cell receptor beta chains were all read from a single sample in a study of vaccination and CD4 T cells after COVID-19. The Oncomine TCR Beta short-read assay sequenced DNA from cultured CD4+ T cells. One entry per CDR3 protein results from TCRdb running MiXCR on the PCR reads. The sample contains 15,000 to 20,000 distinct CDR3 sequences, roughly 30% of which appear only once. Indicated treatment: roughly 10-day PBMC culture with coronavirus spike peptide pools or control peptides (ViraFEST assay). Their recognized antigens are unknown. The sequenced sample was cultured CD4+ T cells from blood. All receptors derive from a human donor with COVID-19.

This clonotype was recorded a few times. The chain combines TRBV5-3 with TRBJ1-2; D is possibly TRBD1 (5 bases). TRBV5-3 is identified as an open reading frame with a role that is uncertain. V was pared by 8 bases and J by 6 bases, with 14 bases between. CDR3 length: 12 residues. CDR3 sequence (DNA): TGTGCCAGCAGCGTGACAGTACATGGCTACACCTTC. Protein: CASSVTVHGYTF.

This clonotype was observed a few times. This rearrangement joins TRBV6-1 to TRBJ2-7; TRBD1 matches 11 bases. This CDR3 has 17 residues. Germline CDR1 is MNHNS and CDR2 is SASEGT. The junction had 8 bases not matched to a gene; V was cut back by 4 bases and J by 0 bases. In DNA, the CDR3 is TGTGCCAGCAGTGTTTGGACAGGGGGCCTCTCCTCCTACGAGCAGTACTTC. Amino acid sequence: CASSVWTGGLSSYEQYF.

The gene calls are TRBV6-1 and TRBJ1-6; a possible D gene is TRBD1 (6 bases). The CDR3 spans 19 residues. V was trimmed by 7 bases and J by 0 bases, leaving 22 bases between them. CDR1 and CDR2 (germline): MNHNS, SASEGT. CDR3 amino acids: CASTTPVGGLFSYNSPLHF. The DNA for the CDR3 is TGTGCCAGCACCACTCCGGTGGGGGGGCTCTTCTCCTATAATTCACCCCTCCACTTT.

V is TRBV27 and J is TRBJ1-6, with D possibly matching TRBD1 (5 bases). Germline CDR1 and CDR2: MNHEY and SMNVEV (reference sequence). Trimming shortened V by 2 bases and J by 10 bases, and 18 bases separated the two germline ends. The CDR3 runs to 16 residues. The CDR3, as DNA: TGTGCCAGCAGTTTACGGCGGGGGGTGATGGGATCACCCCTCCACTTT. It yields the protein CASSLRRGVMGSPLHF.

This CDR3 reads CSASAFSGANVLTF. The CDR3 nucleotides are TGCAGTGCTAGCGCCTTCTCTGGGGCCAACGTCCTGACTTTC. The chain recombines TRBV20-1 with TRBJ2-6; D call uncertain. CDR3 size: 14 residues. V lost 3 bases to trimming and J lost 0 bases, with 6 bases between them. The germline gives CDR1 DFQATT, CDR2 SNEGSKA (reference sequence).

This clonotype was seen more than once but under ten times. The CDR3 sequence: CASRKTQPGELFF. The CDR3 coding sequence is TGTGCCAGCAGAAAAACACAACCCGGGGAGCTGTTTTTT. V usage is TRBV11-3 and J usage is TRBJ2-2, with D unclear. CDR1 is SGHNT and CDR2 is YENEEA in the germline V gene. CDR3 size: 13 residues. V was shortened by 6 bases and J by 6 bases, with 11 bases between the two germline ends.

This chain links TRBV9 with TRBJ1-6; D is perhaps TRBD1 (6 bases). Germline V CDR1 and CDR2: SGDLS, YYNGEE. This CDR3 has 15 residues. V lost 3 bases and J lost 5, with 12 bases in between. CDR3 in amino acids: CASSAGTPNNSPLHF. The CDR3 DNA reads TGTGCCAGCAGCGCCGGGACACCTAATAATTCACCCCTCCACTTT.

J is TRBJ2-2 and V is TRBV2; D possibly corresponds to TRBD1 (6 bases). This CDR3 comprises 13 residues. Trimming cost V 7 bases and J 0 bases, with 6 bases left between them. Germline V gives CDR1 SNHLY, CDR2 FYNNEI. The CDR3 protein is CASNRANTGELFF. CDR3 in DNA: TGTGCCAGCAACAGGGCGAACACCGGGGAGCTGTTTTTT.

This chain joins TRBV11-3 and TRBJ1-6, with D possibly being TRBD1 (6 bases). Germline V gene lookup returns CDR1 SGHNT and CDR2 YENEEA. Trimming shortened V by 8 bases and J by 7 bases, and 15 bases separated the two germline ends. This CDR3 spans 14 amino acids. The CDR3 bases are TGTGCCAGCTCCCGACGGGGGGGCAATTCACCCCTCCACTTT. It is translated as CASSRRGGNSPLHF.

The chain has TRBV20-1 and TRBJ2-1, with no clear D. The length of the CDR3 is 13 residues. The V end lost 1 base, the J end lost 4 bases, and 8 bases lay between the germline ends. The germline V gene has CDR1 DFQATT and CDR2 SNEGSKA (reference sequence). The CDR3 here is CSARGLSYNEQFF. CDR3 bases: TGCAGTGCTAGAGGGCTTAGTTACAATGAGCAGTTCTTC.

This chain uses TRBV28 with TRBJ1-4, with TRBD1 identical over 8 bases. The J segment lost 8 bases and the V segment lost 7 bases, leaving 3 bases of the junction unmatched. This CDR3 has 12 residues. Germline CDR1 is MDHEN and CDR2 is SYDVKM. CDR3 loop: CASTTGGEKLFF. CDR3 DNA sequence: TGTGCCAGCACCACAGGGGGGGAAAAACTGTTTTTT.

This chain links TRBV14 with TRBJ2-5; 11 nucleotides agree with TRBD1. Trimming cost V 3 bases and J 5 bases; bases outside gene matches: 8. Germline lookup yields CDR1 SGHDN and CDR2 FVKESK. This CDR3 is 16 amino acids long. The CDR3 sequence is CASSQARTGGGETQYF. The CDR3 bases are TGTGCCAGCAGCCAGGCCAGGACAGGGGGCGGGGAGACCCAGTACTTC.

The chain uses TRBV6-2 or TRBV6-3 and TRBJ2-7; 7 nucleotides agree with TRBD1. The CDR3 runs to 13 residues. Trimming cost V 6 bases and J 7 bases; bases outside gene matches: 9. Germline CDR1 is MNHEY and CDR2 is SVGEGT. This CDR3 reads CASSPDRAREQYF. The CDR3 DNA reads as TGTGCCAGCAGCCCCGACAGGGCGAGGGAGCAGTACTTC.

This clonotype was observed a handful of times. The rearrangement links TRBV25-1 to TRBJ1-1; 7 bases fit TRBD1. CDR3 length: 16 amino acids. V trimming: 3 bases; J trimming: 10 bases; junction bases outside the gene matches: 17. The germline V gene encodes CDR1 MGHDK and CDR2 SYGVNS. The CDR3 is CASSEPGGGGRVRAFF. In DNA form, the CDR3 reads TGTGCCAGCAGTGAGCCAGGGGGGGGCGGGCGAGTGAGAGCTTTCTTT.

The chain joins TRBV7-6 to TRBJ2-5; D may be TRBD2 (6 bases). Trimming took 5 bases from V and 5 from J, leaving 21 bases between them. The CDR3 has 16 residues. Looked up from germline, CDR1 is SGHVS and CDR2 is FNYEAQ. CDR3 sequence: CASSPAGRYLEETQYF. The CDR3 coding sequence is TGTGCCAGCAGCCCCGCGGGACGTTACTTGGAGGAGACCCAGTACTTC.

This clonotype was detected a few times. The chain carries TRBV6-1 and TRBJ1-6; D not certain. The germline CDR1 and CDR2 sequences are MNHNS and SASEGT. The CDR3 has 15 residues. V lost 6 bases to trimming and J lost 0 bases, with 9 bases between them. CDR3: CASRGEGSYNSPLHF. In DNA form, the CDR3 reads TGTGCCAGCAGGGGTGAGGGCTCCTATAATTCACCCCTCCACTTT.

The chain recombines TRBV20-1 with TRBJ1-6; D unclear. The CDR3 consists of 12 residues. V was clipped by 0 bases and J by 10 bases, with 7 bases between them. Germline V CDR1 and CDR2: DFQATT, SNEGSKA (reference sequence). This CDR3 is CSARDLRSPLHF. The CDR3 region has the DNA TGCAGTGCTAGAGATTTGCGCTCACCCCTCCACTTT.

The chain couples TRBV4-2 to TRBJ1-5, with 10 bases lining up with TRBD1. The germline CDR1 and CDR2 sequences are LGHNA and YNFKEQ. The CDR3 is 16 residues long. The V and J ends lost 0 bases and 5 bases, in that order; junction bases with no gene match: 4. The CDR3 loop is CASSQDGDRGDQPQHF. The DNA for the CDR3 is TGTGCCAGCAGCCAAGATGGGGACAGGGGCGATCAGCCCCAGCATTTT.